The 14 T cell receptor beta chains given below trace back to one sample, sequenced in a study of T cell changes during pregnancy in multiple sclerosis. Produced via immunoSEQ multiplex PCR; TCRdb's table is partial and in-frame only. The sample consists of roughly 42,000 clones, 75% to 95% of them appearing once. The input for sequencing was CD4+ T cells from peripheral blood mononuclear cells, taken in the second trimester of pregnancy. These receptors came from a female donor in good health, enrolled as a control in a pregnancy study.

The CDR3 DNA reads TGTGCCAGCGGCGGGTCAGGAAAAGAGACCCAGTACTTC. Translated, it gives CASGGSGKETQYF. This chain connects TRBV2 to TRBJ2-5; maybe TRBD2 (5 bases). V dropped 8 bases and J dropped 3 bases, with 13 bases sitting between them. In germline, CDR1 is SNHLY, CDR2 FYNNEI. The length of the CDR3 is 13 residues.

This clone has a single count. J is TRBJ2-3 and V is TRBV10-1; D possibly corresponds to TRBD1 (6 bases). The CDR3 runs to 15 residues. The germline V and J ends were trimmed by 5 bases and 2 bases, with 14 bases remaining between them. Germline V gives CDR1 WNHNN, CDR2 SYGVQD (reference sequence). The CDR3 DNA is TGCGCCAGCAGTCTCCGGGACATAAACACAGATACGCAGTATTTT. Encoded protein: CASSLRDINTDTQYF.

The chain combines TRBV4-2 with TRBJ2-5, with 12 bases matching TRBD2. V was clipped by 0 bases and J by 7 bases; unmatched bases: 6. This CDR3 is built from 16 residues. Germline V gives CDR1 LGHNA, CDR2 YNFKEQ. DNA for the CDR3: TGTGCCAGCAGCCAAGACTCTAGCGGGGGGGCGGGGACCCAGTACTTC. It encodes CASSQDSSGGAGTQYF.

The chain recombines TRBV19 with TRBJ1-1; the D gene is possibly TRBD1 (6 bases). The length of the CDR3 is 16 residues. CDR1 is LNHDA, CDR2 SQIVND, per germline (reference sequence). Trimming removed 4 bases from V and 1 base from J, with 16 bases in between. The CDR3 bases are TGTGCCAGTAGTACCTATCTGACAGGCGGGAACACTGAAGCTTTCTTT. As protein: CASSTYLTGGNTEAFF.

V is TRBV30 and J is TRBJ1-1; maybe TRBD1 (5 bases). Germline CDR1 GTSNPN, CDR2 SVGIG (reference sequence). Trimming left V 3 bases short and J 1 base short, with 9 bases between. This CDR3 contains 13 residues. The CDR3 loop reads CAWSRQSNTEAFF. The CDR3 DNA sequence: TGTGCCTGGAGCCGACAGTCGAACACTGAAGCTTTCTTT.

The chain links TRBV23-1 to TRBJ2-7; 9 bases map to TRBD2. TRBV23-1 is given ORF status, its function remaining uncertain. The CDR3 is made up of 12 amino acids. V shed 2 bases and J 12 bases; nucleotides not matched to a gene: 5. The CDR3 loop reads CASSQPSGGPYF. CDR3 sequence (DNA): TGCGCCAGCAGTCAACCGAGCGGGGGGCCGTACTTC.

This chain links TRBV18 with TRBJ2-7; D possibly corresponds to TRBD1 (6 bases). This CDR3 spans 16 amino acids. Germline loops: CDR1 KGHSH, CDR2 LQKENI. V was pared by 5 bases and J by 3 bases, with 20 bases between. The CDR3 sequence is CASSDGSYRALYEQYF. DNA for the CDR3: TGTGCCAGCTCAGATGGGAGTTACAGGGCTCTCTACGAGCAGTACTTC.

The rearrangement joins TRBV14 to TRBJ2-1; TRBD2 matches at 7 bases. Germline V lookup: CDR1 SGHDN, CDR2 FVKESK. The ends lost 0 bases at V and 12 bases at J; junction bases unmatched: 5. This CDR3 comprises 13 residues. The CDR3 spells CASSQDLAGLQFF. CDR3 nucleotide sequence: TGTGCCAGCAGCCAAGACTTAGCGGGCCTGCAGTTCTTC.

V usage is TRBV6-1 and J usage is TRBJ2-1, with 7 bases identical to TRBD2. Germline V gene lookup returns CDR1 MNHNS and CDR2 SASEGT. The CDR3 runs to 17 residues. With 3 bases clipped from V and 7 bases from J, the junction kept 15 bases outside the gene matches. The DNA for the CDR3 is TGTGCCAGCAGTGAGCGTCAGTGGGCGGGAGATGTTAATGAGCAGTTCTTC. It translates to CASSERQWAGDVNEQFF.

The J gene is TRBJ2-5, the V gene TRBV28; TRBD2 matches at 11 bases. This CDR3 contains 14 residues. CDR1 MDHEN and CDR2 SYDVKM come from the germline V gene. V lost 5 bases, J lost 3 bases, and 2 bases stayed unmatched. CDR3 bases: TGTGCCAGCAGTCGTAGCGGGGGGGAAGAGACCCAGTACTTC. This codes for CASSRSGGEETQYF.

The CDR3 DNA reads as TGTGCCAGCAGCTCCTTCAGCGGGAGGGCCGCCTACGAGCAGTACTTC. Residues: CASSSFSGRAAYEQYF. The chain is built from TRBV7-8 and TRBJ2-7, with 10 bases identical to TRBD2. The germline CDR1 and CDR2 sequences are SGHVS and FQNEAQ. V gave up 4 bases and J gave up 2 bases; unmatched junction bases: 8. This CDR3 region has 16 residues.

This clone was seen just once. This sequence joins TRBV11-2 and TRBJ2-7; TRBD2 is a possible D gene (7 bases). The V gene lost 5 bases and the J gene lost 6 bases, with 26 bases spanning the gap. This CDR3 region has 17 residues. Germline V lookup: CDR1 SGHAT, CDR2 FQNNGV. This chain's CDR3 is CASSPKAGQLSFREQYF. In DNA form, the CDR3 reads TGTGCCAGCAGCCCAAAAGCGGGACAACTTTCTTTTCGCGAGCAGTACTTC.

The gene calls are TRBV18 and TRBJ2-3; 8 positions match TRBD1. This CDR3 has 15 residues. In germline, CDR1 is KGHSH, CDR2 LQKENI. Germline trimming cut 5 bases from V and 5 bases from J; bases unmatched to any gene: 9. CDR3 nucleotides: TGTGCCAGCTCAACCGACAGGGGAGGAGGAGATACGCAGTATTTT. Its translation: CASSTDRGGGDTQYF.

This clone has just one count. This chain links TRBV20-1 with TRBJ1-2; D is ambiguous. Germline lookup yields CDR1 DFQATT and CDR2 SNEGSKA (reference sequence). The ends were cut back, 3 bases at V and 6 bases at J, with 8 bases in the middle. The CDR3 runs 11 residues. CDR3: CSARAGDGYTF. The CDR3 bases are TGCAGTGCTAGGGCCGGGGATGGCTACACCTTC.